The 10 T cell receptor beta chains listed next were all sequenced from one sample in a study of cytomegalovirus exposure and HLA in healthy donors. Both 60 Vbeta primers and 13 Jbeta primers went into the PCR. Produced via immunoSEQ multiplex PCR; TCRdb's table is partial and in-frame only. This sample has 150,000 to 200,000 clones, with 80% found just once. Sample: PBMCs. Receptors were obtained from a man aged 30 to 45 in good health and CMV-seropositive.

This clone was seen more than once but under ten times. The chain joins TRBV4-1 to TRBJ1-5, with 7 bases aligning to TRBD1. V lost 1 base, J lost 4 bases, and 10 bases stayed unmatched. In germline, CDR1 is MGHRA, CDR2 YSYEKL. CDR3 length: 17 amino acids. The CDR3 protein is CASSQALYRGKNQPQHF. CDR3 nucleotide sequence: TGCGCCAGCAGCCAAGCTCTATACAGGGGCAAAAATCAGCCCCAGCATTTT.

This clone came up once. The chain links TRBV7-9 to TRBJ1-2; 9 bases map to TRBD1. The CDR3 is made up of 15 amino acids. Trimming took 0 bases from V and 5 from J; bases not matched to a gene: 4. Germline V gene data show CDR1 as SEHNR and CDR2 as FQNEAQ (reference sequence). CDR3 in amino acids: CASSLAGDRAYGYTF. CDR3 coding DNA: TGTGCCAGCAGCTTAGCGGGGGACAGGGCTTATGGCTACACCTTC. Supplemented by reference TRBV7-9 and TRBJ1-2, the full variable domain reads DTGVSQNPRHKITKRGQNVTFRCDPISEHNRLYWYRQTLGQGPEFLTYFQNEAQLEKSRLLSDRFSAERPKGSFSTLEIQRTEQGDSAMYLCASSLAGDRAYGYTFGSGTRLTVV.

CDR3 loop: CSARGDGELFF. For the CDR3, the DNA is TGCAGTGCTAGAGGCGACGGGGAGCTGTTTTTT. The chain employs TRBV20-1 and TRBJ2-2; unclear D gene. In germline, CDR1 is DFQATT, CDR2 SNEGSKA (reference sequence). The CDR3 extends over 11 amino acids. Trimming removed 1 base at V and 7 bases at J, with 4 bases between.

The chain joins TRBV5-6 to TRBJ1-5; maybe TRBD1 (6 bases). Germline loops: CDR1 SGHDT, CDR2 YYEEEE. The CDR3 runs to 16 residues. V lost 4 bases, J lost 0 bases, and 14 bases lay in between. The CDR3 bases are TGTGCCAGCAGCCTGGCTGGGACACCTAGCAATCAGCCCCAGCATTTT. Encoded protein: CASSLAGTPSNQPQHF.

The genes are TRBV19 and TRBJ2-7; perhaps TRBD1 as D (6 bases). The V end was cut by 8 bases, the J end by 3 bases, with 14 bases between. Per germline, CDR1 LNHDA and CDR2 SQIVND (reference sequence). The CDR3 extends over 13 amino acids. CDR3 sequence (DNA): TGTGCCAGTGCATGGACAGCGAACTACGAGCAGTACTTC. Its protein is CASAWTANYEQYF. The entire variable domain, with the rest obtained from reference TRBV19 and TRBJ2-7, is as follows: DGGITQSPKYLFRKEGQNVTLSCEQNLNHDAMYWYRQDPGQGLRLIYYSQIVNDFQKGDIAEGYSVSREKKESFPLTVTSAQKNPTAFYLCASAWTANYEQYFGPGTRLTVT.

This clone came up a few times. This chain links TRBV4-1 with TRBJ2-7; TRBD1 might be the D (5 bases). This CDR3 has 15 residues. Germline V gene sequence: CDR1 MGHRA, CDR2 YSYEKL. Trimming cost V 1 base and J 6 bases, with 16 bases left between them. The CDR3 sequence is CASSQGENRPREQYF. Written as DNA, the CDR3 is TGCGCCAGCAGCCAAGGAGAAAACAGGCCTCGCGAGCAGTACTTC.

J is TRBJ1-2 and V is TRBV27, with TRBD1 matching 11 bases. CDR1 and CDR2 from the germline V gene are MNHEY and SMNVEV (reference sequence). Trimming took 8 bases from V and 9 from J; bases not matched to a gene: 14. The CDR3 extends over 15 amino acids. CDR3 in DNA: TGTGCCAGCGGAACACTGGACAGGGGGCAGAATTGCTACACCTTC. Its protein product is CASGTLDRGQNCYTF.

This chain's CDR3 is CASSQEPGLAESTDTQYF. CDR3 nucleotides: TGCGCCAGCAGCCAAGAGCCGGGACTAGCGGAAAGCACAGATACGCAGTATTTT. The V gene is TRBV4-1, the J gene TRBJ2-3; 11 bases are shared with TRBD2. The CDR3 sequence is 18 residues long. Germline lookup yields CDR1 MGHRA and CDR2 YSYEKL. V shed 0 bases, J shed 0 bases, and the junction held 5 bases outside the gene matches.

This sequence joins TRBV28 and TRBJ2-3, with 8 nucleotides matching TRBD1. The CDR3 covers 16 residues. Germline assignment: CDR1 MDHEN and CDR2 SYDVKM. V was clipped by 3 bases and J by 2 bases; unmatched bases: 7. The CDR3 DNA is TGTGCCAGCAGTTTCGCCGGACAGGGAGTCACAGATACGCAGTATTTT. Translated, it gives CASSFAGQGVTDTQYF.

Only one count was recorded for this clone. J is TRBJ2-7 and V is TRBV30; 11 positions match TRBD1. V dropped 5 bases and J dropped 3; count of bases not matched to a gene: 3. The CDR3 spans 13 residues. Germline V gene lookup returns CDR1 GTSNPN and CDR2 SVGIG (reference sequence). CDR3 nucleotides: TGTGCCTGGGACGGGACAGGGGGCTACGAGCAGTACTTC. This encodes CAWDGTGGYEQYF.